This T cell receptor beta chain comes out of a study of blood T cell repertoires in COVID-19. CDR1 and CDR2 (germline): SQVTM, ANQGSEA. V shed 5 bases and J 7 bases; nucleotides not matched to a gene: 7. The length of the CDR3 is 14 residues. Seattle's cohort entered during active infection and was followed longitudinally. Clones were sequenced by immunoSEQ multiplex PCR, and TCRdb holds only the in-frame ones, with some missing. Here the sample spans 200,000 to 250,000 clones, 83% being singletons. Sequencing was carried out using peripheral blood. The receptor's source is a woman younger than 45 with COVID-19, enrolled during active disease. The chain uses TRBV29-1 and TRBJ2-7; 14 bases align to TRBD2. The chain's CDR3 is CSVLTGLAGVEQYF. The CDR3 DNA sequence: TGCAGCGTTTTAACGGGACTAGCGGGAGTAGAGCAGTACTTC.